This T cell receptor (beta chain) originates from a study of shared clonotypes between healthy human individuals. Clones were read by immunoSEQ multiplex PCR, and TCRdb kept only the in-frame ones, dropping some. The sample lists about 2 million clones, approximately 94% occurring once. Note on this clone: What it binds is not known.

Trimming cost V 5 bases and J 6 bases, with 16 bases left between them. Germline CDR1 and CDR2: PRHDT and FYEKMQ (reference sequence). The CDR3 length is 14 residues. Study findings and constraints: The study's rarefaction showed incomplete sorted-subset sequencing despite large depth. Among several donors, approximately 5% of naive CD4 clonotypes were found in common.

Terminally differentiated effector memory CD45RA+ cells were left out of the naive CD8 fraction, which was CD45RO-negative and positively selected for CCR7. The TCR was taken from a man younger than 35 in good health. Sequenced material: naive CD8+ T cells sorted from blood. The rearrangement uses TRBV13 and TRBJ1-1; unclear D gene. In nucleotides, the CDR3 is TGTGCCAGCAGCCCCGGAGAGGGCGGACCTGAAGCTTTCTTT. This gives the protein CASSPGEGGPEAFF.